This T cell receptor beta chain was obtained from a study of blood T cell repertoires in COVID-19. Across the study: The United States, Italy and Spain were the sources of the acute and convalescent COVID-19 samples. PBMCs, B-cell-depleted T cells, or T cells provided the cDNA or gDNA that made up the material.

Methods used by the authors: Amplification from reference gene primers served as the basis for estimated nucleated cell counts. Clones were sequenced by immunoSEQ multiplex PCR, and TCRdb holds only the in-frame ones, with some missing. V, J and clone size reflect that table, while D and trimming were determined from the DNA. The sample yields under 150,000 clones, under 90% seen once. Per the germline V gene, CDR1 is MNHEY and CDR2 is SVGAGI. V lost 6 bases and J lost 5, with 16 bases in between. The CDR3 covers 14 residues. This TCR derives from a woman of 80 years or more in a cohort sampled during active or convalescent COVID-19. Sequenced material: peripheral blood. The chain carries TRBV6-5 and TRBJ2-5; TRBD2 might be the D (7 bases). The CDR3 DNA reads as TGTGCCAGCAGCAAGGGGGGGGCGGTGGAGACCCAGTACTTC. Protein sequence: CASSKGGAVETQYF.